This entry lists 3 T cell receptor beta chains sequenced from one sample in a study of shared clonotypes between healthy human individuals. Produced via immunoSEQ multiplex PCR; TCRdb's table is partial and in-frame only. The sample records about 2.4 million clones, roughly 93% being singletons. Sequenced material: naive CD4+ T cells from PBMCs. Noted subset: CD45RA+ positively selected. Every receptor here comes from a man between 18 and 35 years old in good health. Some clones in this sample may be carry-over from other donors' samples.

This clone came up once. This sample also contains other DNA sequences that code for the same CDR3. V usage is TRBV6-5 and J usage is TRBJ1-1; no clear D. There are 12 residues in the CDR3. Germline V CDR1 and CDR2: MNHEY, SVGAGI. Trimming removed 3 bases at V and 1 base at J, with 3 bases between. DNA for the CDR3: TGTGCCAGCAGTTATCGGAACACTGAAGCTTTCTTT. It is translated as CASSYRNTEAFF.

This clone was seen just once. The chain couples TRBV30 to TRBJ2-5; the match to TRBD2 covers 13 bases. The V segment lost 1 base and the J segment 5 bases; nucleotides outside the gene matches: 13. This CDR3 comprises 18 residues. The germline CDR1 and CDR2 sequences are GTSNPN and SVGIG (reference sequence). CDR3 residues: CAWSAAPTSGRGRETQYF. CDR3 nucleotide sequence: TGTGCCTGGAGTGCCGCCCCCACTAGCGGGAGGGGGCGGGAGACCCAGTACTTC.

The chain joins TRBV7-6 to TRBJ1-4, with 12 bases identical to TRBD1. Per the germline V gene, CDR1 is SGHVS and CDR2 is FNYEAQ. Trimming at V came to 4 bases and at J to 4 bases, leaving 7 bases not matched to a gene. The CDR3 sequence is 17 residues long. This CDR3 is CASSSRDRGPFNEKLFF. CDR3 in DNA: TGTGCCAGCAGCTCGCGGGACAGGGGGCCCTTTAATGAAAAACTGTTTTTT.